These 22 T cell receptor beta chains were sequenced from one sample in a study of blood T cells in healthy people across ages. Using a J-beta primer mix together with a sample-barcoded 5' primer, a second PCR was run for roughly 7 to 11 cycles. TCRdb reprocessed the 5' RACE reads with MiXCR, giving one entry per CDR3 protein. This table holds some 550,000 distinct CDR3 sequences, about 45% found once. The sequenced sample consisted of blood. The receptors stem from an elderly man in good health.

This clonotype occurred many times. This chain joins TRBV6-6 and TRBJ2-5, with TRBD2 matching over 8 bases. CDR1 is MNHNY and CDR2 is SVGAGI in the germline V gene (reference sequence). The CDR3 loop spans 17 amino acids. J lost 1 base, V lost 0 bases, and 7 bases had no gene match. The CDR3 sequence is CASSYSISRGGQETQYF. The CDR3 DNA sequence: TGTGCCAGCAGTTACTCGATCTCCCGGGGGGGCCAAGAGACCCAGTACTTC.

This clonotype showed up just a few times. The rearrangement uses TRBV7-2 and TRBJ1-1; D possibly corresponds to TRBD1 (5 bases). The CDR3 is 15 amino acids. Trimming removed 3 bases from V and 5 bases from J, with 16 bases in between. The germline V gene encodes CDR1 SGHTA and CDR2 FQGNSA. CDR3 in DNA: TGTGCCAGCAGCTTTGAAAGGGAGGGGAGGACTGAAGCTTTCTTT. It yields the protein CASSFEREGRTEAFF.

The chain recombines TRBV2 with TRBJ2-1, with TRBD2 identical over 12 bases. Unmatched junction bases numbered 9, after V lost 6 bases and J lost 6 bases. Germline values: CDR1 SNHLY, CDR2 FYNNEI. The CDR3 consists of 16 residues. CDR3 nucleotide sequence: TGTGCCAGCAGGAAGTCTAGCGGGAGGGGTTTCAATGAGCAGTTCTTC. Its protein product is CASRKSSGRGFNEQFF.

The chain uses TRBV18 and TRBJ2-3, with TRBD1 identical over 11 bases. In germline, CDR1 is KGHSH, CDR2 LQKENI. The V segment lost 6 bases and the J segment 2 bases; nucleotides outside the gene matches: 13. This CDR3 has 18 residues. The CDR3 DNA is TGTGCCAGCTCCGGACAGGGGGCTCCCCGGGAACCCACAGATACGCAGTATTTT. Translated, it gives CASSGQGAPREPTDTQYF. The full variable domain, its missing parts supplied by reference TRBV18 and TRBJ2-3, is NAGVMQNPRHLVRRRGQEARLRCSPMKGHSHVYWYRQLPEEGLKFMVYLQKENIIDESGMPKERFSAEFPKEGPSILRIQQVVRGDSAAYFCASSGQGAPREPTDTQYFGPGTRLTVL.

The chain combines TRBV7-3 with TRBJ2-1; 11 nucleotides align to TRBD2. This CDR3 comprises 16 residues. Per the germline V gene, CDR1 is SGHTA and CDR2 is FQGTGA. The V segment lost 2 bases and the J segment 5 bases; nucleotides outside the gene matches: 5. The chain's CDR3 is CASSLRSGRAHNEQFF. The DNA of the CDR3 is TGTGCCAGCAGCTTACGTAGCGGGAGGGCCCACAATGAGCAGTTCTTC.

Many counts were recorded for this clonotype. The rearrangement joins TRBV29-1 to TRBJ2-1; 8 bases agree with TRBD2. V shed 1 base and J 7 bases; nucleotides not matched to a gene: 9. Per the germline V gene, CDR1 is SQVTM and CDR2 is ANQGSEA. The CDR3 sequence is 15 residues long. The CDR3 sequence is CSVEGPGTSRNEQFF. CDR3 nucleotide sequence: TGCAGCGTTGAAGGTCCCGGGACTAGTAGGAATGAGCAGTTCTTC.

V usage is TRBV10-3 and J usage is TRBJ2-1; 7 bases agree with TRBD2. Germline V lookup: CDR1 ENHRY, CDR2 SYGVKD. The CDR3 sequence is 17 residues long. Trimming took 6 bases from V and 0 from J; bases not matched to a gene: 11. The chain's CDR3 is CAISPTGRGTSYNEQFF. The CDR3 DNA sequence: TGTGCCATCAGCCCCACTGGGCGGGGGACCTCCTACAATGAGCAGTTCTTC.

This clonotype was observed a few times. V gene TRBV20-1 combines with J gene TRBJ2-3; D unclear. Trimming took off 3 bases at V and 2 bases at J, with 9 bases between the two ends. The germline gives CDR1 DFQATT, CDR2 SNEGSKA (reference sequence). This CDR3 region has 13 residues. The CDR3 spells CSARRLLTDTQYF. DNA for the CDR3: TGCAGTGCTAGGAGGTTACTCACAGATACGCAGTATTTT.

This clonotype appeared a single time. This chain joins TRBV27 and TRBJ2-5, with D perhaps TRBD2 (7 bases). There are 16 residues in the CDR3. CDR1 is MNHEY, CDR2 SMNVEV, per germline (reference sequence). Trimming shortened V by 7 bases and J by 2 bases, and 20 bases separated the two germline ends. The CDR3: CASKRGGVQGQETQYF. The DNA of the CDR3 is TGTGCCAGCAAGAGGGGGGGAGTACAGGGTCAAGAGACCCAGTACTTC.

The chain is built from TRBV15 and TRBJ2-3; D not resolved. V dropped 0 bases and J dropped 4 bases, with 11 bases sitting between them. The CDR3 runs to 15 residues. CDR1 and CDR2 from the germline V gene are LNHNV and YYDKDF (reference sequence). CDR3 nucleotides: TGTGCCACCAGCAGAGACACTACCGGGCCAGATACGCAGTATTTT. This gives the protein CATSRDTTGPDTQYF. Looking up the rest from reference TRBV15 and TRBJ2-3 gives the full variable domain: DAMVIQNPRYQVTQFGKPVTLSCSQTLNHNVMYWYQQKSSQAPKLLFHYYDKDFNNEADTPDNFQSRRPNTSFCFLDIRSPGLGDTAMYLCATSRDTTGPDTQYFGPGTRLTVL.

This clonotype was recorded once. The V call is TRBV10-3, the J call TRBJ2-1; 8 bases align to TRBD2. CDR1 is ENHRY, CDR2 SYGVKD, per germline. With 9 bases clipped from V and 0 bases from J, the junction kept 4 bases outside the gene matches. The CDR3 has 14 amino acids. The CDR3 reads CAIISGSSYNEQFF. The CDR3 DNA follows: TGTGCCATAATAAGCGGGAGCTCCTACAATGAGCAGTTCTTC.

The gene calls are TRBV20-1 and TRBJ2-5, with 13 bases that match TRBD2. The CDR3 sequence is 14 residues long. Germline CDR1 and CDR2: DFQATT and SNEGSKA (reference sequence). The junction had 6 bases not matched to a gene; V was cut back by 6 bases and J by 5 bases. CDR3 in amino acids: CSAGTSGIHETQYF. CDR3 sequence (DNA): TGCAGTGCCGGGACTAGCGGGATTCACGAGACCCAGTACTTC.

The chain has TRBV14 and TRBJ2-5, with D hard to call. This CDR3 comprises 13 residues. Germline CDR1 reads SGHDN; CDR2 reads FVKESK. Trimming took off 0 bases at V and 6 bases at J, with 8 bases between the two ends. CDR3: CASSQDMRKTQYF. CDR3 in DNA: TGTGCCAGCAGCCAAGATATGAGGAAGACCCAGTACTTC. The whole variable domain, remainder taken from reference TRBV14 and TRBJ2-5, is EAGVTQFPSHSVIEKGQTVTLRCDPISGHDNLYWYRRVMGKEIKFLLHFVKESKQDESGMPNNRFLAERTGGTYSTLKVQPAELEDSGVYFCASSQDMRKTQYFGPGTRLLVL.

The chain is built from TRBV5-1 and TRBJ1-1; 7 bases agree with TRBD1. The germline V gene encodes CDR1 SGHRS and CDR2 YFSETQ. J lost 4 bases, V lost 4 bases, and 13 bases had no gene match. The CDR3 contains 16 residues. CDR3 region: CASSLGQLKGGTEAFF. The DNA for the CDR3 is TGCGCCAGCAGCCTGGGACAGCTAAAAGGGGGCACTGAAGCTTTCTTT.

Worth noting for this clonotype: The junction does not match germline at one end; this may be a read error. The V gene is TRBV4-3, the J gene TRBJ1-6; no reliable D call. The CDR3 sequence is 15 residues long. In germline, CDR1 is LGHNA, CDR2 YSLEER. Here the CDR3 DNA reads TGCGCCAGCAACCAAGATCCCCGGGTAGGTTCACCCCTCCACTTT. Encoded protein: CASNQDPRVGSPLHF.

The V call is TRBV28, the J call TRBJ2-1, with a weak D call TRBD2 (5 bases). This CDR3 has 15 residues. The ends were cut back, 2 bases at V and 8 bases at J, with 16 bases in the middle. Germline-derived CDR1 and CDR2 are MDHEN and SYDVKM. CDR3 nucleotides: TGTGCCAGCAGTTTAGATCTTAGGACGAGGGATGAGCAGTTCTTC. It specifies CASSLDLRTRDEQFF.

There are a few counts of this clonotype. V gene TRBV10-3 combines with J gene TRBJ2-7; D is ambiguous. V dropped 5 bases and J dropped 0 bases, with 8 bases sitting between them. In germline, CDR1 is ENHRY, CDR2 SYGVKD. The CDR3 has 13 amino acids. The DNA of the CDR3 is TGTGCCATCAGTCTGCCGAGCTCCTACGAGCAGTACTTC. It specifies CAISLPSSYEQYF.

This clonotype appeared a few times. The rearrangement uses TRBV29-1 and TRBJ1-1, with D possibly being TRBD1 (5 bases). Germline V gene lookup returns CDR1 SQVTM and CDR2 ANQGSEA. V was pared by 7 bases and J by 0 bases, with 12 bases between. The CDR3 consists of 13 residues. The DNA for the CDR3 is TGCAGCGCCTCGACAGCCTTGAACACTGAAGCTTTCTTT. This encodes CSASTALNTEAFF.

V usage is TRBV9 and J usage is TRBJ2-1; 11 bases are a match to TRBD2. Germline-derived CDR1 and CDR2 are SGDLS and YYNGEE. The V and J ends lost 4 bases and 6 bases, in that order; junction bases with no gene match: 12. The CDR3 sequence is 17 residues long. CDR3 protein: CASSIGGSGGAGNEQFF. The CDR3 bases are TGTGCCAGCAGCATAGGGGGTAGCGGGGGGGCTGGCAATGAGCAGTTCTTC. Using reference TRBV9 and TRBJ2-1 for the parts outside the CDR3, the full variable domain is DSGVTQTPKHLITATGQRVTLRCSPRSGDLSVYWYQQSLDQGLQFLIQYYNGEERAKGNILERFSAQQFPDLHSELNLSSLELGDSALYFCASSIGGSGGAGNEQFFGPGTRLTVL.

The gene calls are TRBV2 and TRBJ2-1, with a possible D match to TRBD2 (5 bases). V lost 8 bases and J 3 bases, leaving 14 bases between the germline ends. The CDR3 runs to 14 residues. CDR1 is SNHLY, CDR2 FYNNEI, per germline. The CDR3 DNA follows: TGTGCCAGCGGTCTTAGCGCCGTCTACAATGAGCAGTTCTTC. It encodes CASGLSAVYNEQFF.

This clonotype was found a few times. This chain uses TRBV6-5 with TRBJ2-5, with D possibly matching TRBD2 (7 bases). The CDR3 covers 15 residues. The ends were cut back, 7 bases at V and 0 bases at J, with 15 bases in the middle. The germline CDR1 and CDR2 sequences are MNHEY and SVGAGI. The CDR3, as DNA: TGTGCCAGCACTGGGGGGGGGGCCTACCAAGAGACCCAGTACTTC. It encodes CASTGGGAYQETQYF.

The chain couples TRBV3-1 to TRBJ1-4; TRBD1 aligns across 8 bases. CDR1 and CDR2 from the germline V gene are LGHDT and YNNKEL (reference sequence). V lost 1 base to trimming and J lost 0 bases; unmatched junction nucleotides: 7. CDR3 length: 18 amino acids. This CDR3 reads CASSQVSRQGSTNEKLFF. CDR3 coding DNA: TGTGCCAGCAGCCAAGTCTCGCGACAGGGGTCAACTAATGAAAAACTGTTTTTT.